Below, 20 T cell receptor beta chains from the same sample are listed, as sequenced in a study of T cell clonality in common variable immunodeficiency. Study-level points and caveats: Reportedly, TCR beta sequences from common variable immunodeficiency showed fewer deletions and N-nucleotide insertions.

These receptors have no known antigen. Method: immunoSEQ multiplex PCR; TCRdb's copy keeps in-frame clones and lacks some. This sample has tens of thousands of clones, each found more than once. The sample was peripheral blood mononuclear cells. These receptors originate from a human donor with common variable immunodeficiency.

The sample holds many counts of this clone. The CDR3 goes on 3 residues after the read ends, and that part is filled in from the germline J gene. This chain links TRBV7-3 with TRBJ2-1; 10 positions agree with TRBD1. CDR3 length: 15 amino acids. Germline loops: CDR1 SGHTA, CDR2 FQGTGA. V shed 5 bases and J 2 bases; nucleotides not matched to a gene: 3. Partial CDR3 DNA: TGTGCCAGCAGCACCGACAGGGGGCCCTACAATGAG. Translation: CASSTDRGPYNE. In full, the CDR3 is CASSTDRGPYNEQFF.

This clone was counted at least ten times. The CDR3 extends 3 residues past the end of the read, so its final part is completed from the germline J gene. The chain is built from TRBV7-3 and TRBJ2-7, with D uncertain. The CDR3 loop spans 15 amino acids. V lost 1 base and J 0 bases, leaving 10 bases between the germline ends. Germline V CDR1 and CDR2: SGHTA, FQGTGA. The CDR3: CASSLRVNNSYEQYF. The CDR3 DNA, read in part, is TGTGCCAGCAGCTTAAGAGTGAACAACTCCTACGAG.

This clone was counted many times. The DNA ends 3 residues before the CDR3 does, and the rest of the CDR3 is filled in from the germline J gene. The V gene is TRBV7-3, the J gene TRBJ2-2; 9 positions match TRBD2. Germline-derived CDR1 and CDR2 are SGHTA and FQGTGA. After removal of 1 base from V and 4 bases from J, the junction contained 7 bases not matched to a gene. This CDR3 spans 17 amino acids. The sequenced part of the CDR3 DNA is TGTGCCAGCAGCTTAAGGGCGGGAGGGCCAGGCACCGGGGAG. This codes for CASSLRAGGPGTGE. The complete CDR3 sequence is CASSLRAGGPGTGELFF.

This clone was seen repeatedly, ten times or more. The read comes to an end 3 residues before the CDR3 does, leaving the germline J gene to fill in the end. The J gene is TRBJ2-2, the V gene TRBV5-1; 13 bases fit TRBD2. V trimming: 2 bases; J trimming: 0 bases; junction bases outside the gene matches: 4. Per germline, CDR1 SGHRS and CDR2 YFSETQ. The length of the CDR3 is 18 residues. The CDR3 spells CASSFGLAGASNTGELFF. CDR3 bases read: TGCGCCAGCAGCTTCGGACTAGCGGGAGCCTCGAACACCGGGGAG.

This clone showed up just a few times. Coverage ceases 3 residues before the CDR3 finishes, and the germline J gene fills in the end. The chain employs TRBV11-2 and TRBJ2-3, with D possibly TRBD1 on 8 matching bases. This CDR3 spans 15 amino acids. Germline CDR1 SGHAT, CDR2 FQNNGV. With 3 bases removed from V and 4 bases from J, the gap between germline ends came to 14 bases. The CDR3 loop is CASSLWGGQADTQYF. The DNA read from the CDR3 is TGTGCCAGCAGCTTGTGGGGGGGACAGGCAGATACG. The full variable domain, in which reference TRBV11-2 and TRBJ2-3 provide the parts outside the CDR3, is EAGVAQSPRYKIIEKRQSVAFWCNPISGHATLYWYQQILGQGPKLLIQFQNNGVVDDSQLPKDRFSAERLKGVDSTLKIQPAKLEDSAVYLCASSLWGGQADTQYFGPGTRLTVL.

This clone was seen ten or more times. The sequence runs out 3 residues before the end of the CDR3; the remainder is reconstructed from the germline J gene. V is TRBV4-2 and J is TRBJ1-6; 11 nucleotides agree with TRBD1. The germline gives CDR1 LGHNA, CDR2 YNFKEQ. Trimming took 4 bases from V and 7 from J; bases not matched to a gene: 9. This CDR3 spans 17 amino acids. The CDR3 bases that were read are TGTGCCAGCAGCCGCAACCTCCGGGACAGGGGGAATTCACCC. It encodes CASSRNLRDRGNSP. The CDR3 reads in full as CASSRNLRDRGNSPLHF.

Of note for this clone: With the read ending 3 residues before the CDR3 end, the germline J gene is used to fill in that end. The V and J genes are TRBV7-2 and TRBJ2-1; 8 bases agree with TRBD1. The germline gives CDR1 SGHTA, CDR2 FQGNSA. The CDR3 runs 13 residues. V shed 4 bases, J shed 6 bases, and the junction held 2 bases outside the gene matches. CDR3 sequence: CASSSDRGNEQFF. The covered CDR3 bases are TGTGCCAGCAGCTCCGACAGGGGCAATGAG. Looking up the rest from reference TRBV7-2 and TRBJ2-1 gives the full variable domain: GAGVSQSPSNKVTEKGKDVELRCDPISGHTALYWYRQSLGQGLEFLIYFQGNSAPDKSGLPSDRFSAERTGGSVSTLTIQRTQQEDSAVYLCASSSDRGNEQFFGPGTRLTVL.

In this sample, this clone turned up a few times. The read ends 3 residues early relative to the CDR3; the germline J gene fills the gap. The rearrangement joins TRBV6-2 or TRBV6-3 to TRBJ2-4; a possible D gene is TRBD1 (7 bases). Per germline, CDR1 MNHEY and CDR2 SVGEGT. Trimming took off 8 bases at V and 4 bases at J, with 21 bases between the two ends. The CDR3 covers 16 residues. CDR3 residues: CASGRGAGQQKNIQYF. The CDR3 DNA, read in part, is TGTGCCAGCGGCAGGGGGGCGGGACAGCAGAAAAACATT.

This clone was detected ten times or more. CDR3 bases read: TGTGCCTGGAGTGTTCGATTGACAGGGAAGGGTTGGGACACTGAA. It codes for CAWSVRLTGKGWDTE. The entire CDR3 reads CAWSVRLTGKGWDTEAFF. This chain links TRBV30 with TRBJ1-1; 7 bases match TRBD1. The read gets to within 3 residues of the CDR3 end, and the germline J gene fills in the rest. The V gene's germline CDR1 is GTSNPN and CDR2 SVGIG (reference sequence). The ends lost 0 bases at V and 3 bases at J; junction bases unmatched: 16. This CDR3 is built from 18 residues.

On this clone: The read ends 3 residues shy of where the CDR3 ends; the end is completed using the germline J gene. V and J are TRBV20-1 and TRBJ2-3; 9 nucleotides match TRBD2. Germline V gives CDR1 DFQATT, CDR2 SNEGSKA (reference sequence). Losses at the gene ends were 0 bases for V and 4 bases for J; bases not matched to a gene: 5. The CDR3 spans 15 residues. This CDR3 reads CSARDPREGADTQYF. CDR3 DNA (partial): TGCAGTGCTAGAGATCCGCGGGAGGGAGCAGATACG.

This clone came up many times. The covered CDR3 bases are TGTGCCAGCAAACCCCTAGCGGGAGTGTCTGGGGCCAACGTC. Protein product: CASKPLAGVSGANV. The full CDR3 is CASKPLAGVSGANVLTF. V gene TRBV6-2 or TRBV6-3 combines with J gene TRBJ2-6; 10 bases are shared with TRBD2. The read stops 3 residues short of the end of the CDR3; the missing end is completed from the germline J gene. The junction had 7 bases not matched to a gene; V was cut back by 7 bases and J by 1 base. The CDR3 is 17 amino acids. Germline V CDR1 and CDR2: MNHEY, SVGEGT.

The sample holds many counts of this clone. Read sequence stops 3 residues before the CDR3 end, and the germline J gene provides the missing end. The chain has TRBV5-5 and TRBJ1-6, with D perhaps matching TRBD1 (6 bases). V was clipped by 2 bases and J by 7 bases, with 13 bases between them. The germline CDR1 and CDR2 sequences are SGHKS and YYEKEE (reference sequence). The CDR3 loop spans 15 amino acids. The sequenced part of the CDR3 DNA is TGTGCCAGCAGCTTCCAGGGGACGTCGAATTCACCC. Protein product: CASSFQGTSNSP. In full, the CDR3 is CASSFQGTSNSPLHF. Drawing the rest from reference TRBV5-5 and TRBJ1-6, the complete variable domain is DAGVTQSPTHLIKTRGQQVTLRCSPISGHKSVSWYQQVLGQGPQFIFQYYEKEERGRGNFPDRFSARQFPNYSSELNVNALLLGDSALYLCASSFQGTSNSPLHFGNGTRLTVT.

Many counts were recorded for this clone. The sequenced fragment ends 3 residues before the CDR3 boundary, so the rest is inferred from the germline J gene. This sequence joins TRBV11-3 and TRBJ2-2; weak D call: TRBD2 (6 bases). V gave up 5 bases and J gave up 6 bases, with 10 bases separating them. CDR3 length: 13 amino acids. Germline V gene data show CDR1 as SGHNT and CDR2 as YENEEA. The CDR3 bases that were read are TGTGCCAGCAGCCCCGGGGACTCCGGGGAG. Its protein product is CASSPGDSGE. The whole CDR3 sequence is CASSPGDSGELFF.

This clone was observed at least ten times. The CDR3 reads CASSQTGDTQYF. CDR3 bases read: TGTGCCAGCAGCCAAACAGGGGATACG. V usage is TRBV11-3 and J usage is TRBJ2-3; perhaps TRBD1 as D (6 bases). Read data end 3 residues before the CDR3 end; the end is taken from the germline J gene. CDR1 and CDR2 from the germline V gene are SGHNT and YENEEA. With 5 bases removed from V and 6 bases from J, the gap between germline ends came to 9 bases. CDR3 length: 12 residues.

This clone appeared many times. The CDR3 is cut off 3 residues early in the read; its end comes from the germline J gene. This chain uses TRBV20-1 with TRBJ2-5; TRBD2 matches at 9 bases. CDR1 DFQATT and CDR2 SNEGSKA come from the germline V gene (reference sequence). The junction had 16 bases not matched to a gene; V was cut back by 5 bases and J by 3 bases. The CDR3 totals 17 residues. CDR3 bases read: TGCAGTGCTCCTCCGGCCGGGGCTAGCGGGAAAGAAGAGACC. It codes for CSAPPAGASGKEET. The full-length CDR3 reads as CSAPPAGASGKEETQYF.

Notes on this clone: The read halts 3 residues ahead of the CDR3 end, with the missing end drawn from the germline J gene. The V call is TRBV19, the J call TRBJ2-5, with D perhaps TRBD2 (5 bases). Germline values: CDR1 LNHDA, CDR2 SQIVND (reference sequence). CDR3 size: 12 residues. Trimming shortened V by 5 bases and J by 5 bases, and 9 bases separated the two germline ends. This chain's CDR3 is CASSGLRETQYF. Incomplete CDR3 DNA: TGTGCCAGTAGTGGACTTAGGGAGACC.

On this clone itself: The read stops 3 residues short of the end of the CDR3; the missing end is completed from the germline J gene. The chain carries TRBV6-2 or TRBV6-3 and TRBJ1-6; TRBD1 agrees at 8 bases. Unmatched junction bases numbered 8, after V lost 6 bases and J lost 10 bases. The germline V gene has CDR1 MNHEY and CDR2 SVGEGT. The CDR3 covers 14 residues. CDR3 amino acids: CASRTDRVGSPLHF. The covered CDR3 bases are TGTGCCAGCAGAACGGACAGGGTCGGATCACCC.

This clone was observed at least ten times. Sequencing ends 3 residues short of the CDR3 end; the germline J gene provides the rest. V and J are TRBV4-1 and TRBJ2-1; TRBD1 is a possible D gene (5 bases). Trimming shortened V by 8 bases and J by 9 bases, and 20 bases separated the two germline ends. CDR1 is MGHRA, CDR2 YSYEKL, per germline. This CDR3 contains 14 residues. The sequenced CDR3 bases are TGCGCCAGCCAAGGAAAAAAAGGGGCCGGTGAG. Amino acid sequence: CASQGKKGAGE. The whole CDR3 protein reads CASQGKKGAGEQFF.

This clone was counted ten times or more. At one end the junction does not follow the germline gene, possibly because of a read error. The read terminates 3 residues ahead of where the CDR3 ends, so the germline J gene completes it. This chain links TRBV4-2 with TRBJ2-2; 8 bases are shared with TRBD1. CDR3 length: 14 amino acids. Looked up from germline, CDR1 is LGHNA and CDR2 is YNFKEQ. The CDR3 bases that were read are TGCGCCAGCAGCCTCAGGGGGCAGGTCAGGGAG. Translation: CASSLRGQVRE. The CDR3 in full is CASSLRGQVRELFF.

This clone was recorded at least ten times. The observed sequence ends 3 residues before the CDR3 terminus, with the missing tail filled in from the germline J gene. The chain uses TRBV6-2 or TRBV6-3 and TRBJ1-2; no definite D call. Germline V gene lookup returns CDR1 MNHEY and CDR2 SVGEGT. Trimming took 6 bases from V and 4 from J, leaving 21 bases between them. This CDR3 is 16 amino acids long. The part of the CDR3 DNA that was read is TGTGCCAGCAGCTCTCAGACTAACCCTCGGGTCTATGGC. Amino acid sequence: CASSSQTNPRVYG. The whole CDR3 protein is CASSSQTNPRVYGYTF.